This TCR beta chain was sequenced during a study of identical twins. Findings and caveats of the study: Models underestimated how often monozygotic twins shared out-of-frame TCR alpha. A cross-sectional statistical analysis, not follow-up of the same donors, supported the conclusions.

Via MiXCR, TCRdb re-called the 5' RACE reads, giving one row per CDR3 protein. Altogether roughly 250,000 distinct CDR3 sequences are present, about 7.3% being singletons, with the ten largest covering roughly 3.6%. This clonotype has ten or more counts. Its antigen is not identified. Trimming cost V 0 bases and J 2 bases, with 5 bases left between them. The CDR3 loop spans 13 amino acids. Germline V gives CDR1 DFQATT, CDR2 SNEGSKA (reference sequence). The same sample was also used in a study of yellow fever vaccine responses in identical twins.

This sequence joins TRBV20-1 and TRBJ1-3; D remains ambiguous. This TCR was recovered from a woman aged 18-29 years in good health. The material sequenced was memory (CD45RO+) T cells sorted from blood. The CDR3, as DNA: TGCAGTGCTAGAGATCAAGCTGGAAACACCATATATTTT. This codes for CSARDQAGNTIYF.